This T cell receptor (beta chain) originates from a study of shared clonotypes between healthy human individuals. Study-level findings and limits: Compared with clonotypes that all four donors shared, non-shared clonotypes had lower generation probabilities.

In the case of this clone: The antigen remains undetermined.

A split of CD4+ cells into CD45RA+ naive and CD45RA-negative memory subsets was performed. On sorted subsets, replicate PCRs used approximately 190 ng DNA, or around 30,000 T cell genomes. Data came from immunoSEQ multiplex PCR; TCRdb stores just in-frame clones and leaves some out. Here the sample spans roughly 530,000 clones, approximately 95% being singletons. The germline CDR1 and CDR2 sequences are SGHDT and YYEEEE. The V and J ends lost 4 bases and 3 bases respectively, with 10 bases between them. CDR3 length: 13 amino acids. Sample: naive CD4+ T cells sorted from blood. Subset described: CD45RA+ positively selected. The chain links TRBV5-6 to TRBJ2-5; D not resolved. This TCR was recovered from a woman in her twenties or thirties in good health. As DNA, the CDR3 is TGTGCCAGCAGCAGGGCTAACGAAGAGACCCAGTACTTC. It encodes CASSRANEETQYF.